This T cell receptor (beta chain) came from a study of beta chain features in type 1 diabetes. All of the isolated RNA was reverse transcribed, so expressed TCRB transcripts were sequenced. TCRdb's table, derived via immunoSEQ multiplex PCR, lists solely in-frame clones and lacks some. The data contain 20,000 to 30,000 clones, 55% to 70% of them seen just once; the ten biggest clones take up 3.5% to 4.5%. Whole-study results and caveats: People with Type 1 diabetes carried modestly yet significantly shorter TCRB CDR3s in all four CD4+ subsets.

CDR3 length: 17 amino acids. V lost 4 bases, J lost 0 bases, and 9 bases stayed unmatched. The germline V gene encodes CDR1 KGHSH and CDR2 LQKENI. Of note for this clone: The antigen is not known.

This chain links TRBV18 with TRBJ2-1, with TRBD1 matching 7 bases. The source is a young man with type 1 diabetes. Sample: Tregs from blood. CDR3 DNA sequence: TGTGCCAGCTCACGATTCACGACAGGGAGCTCCTACAATGAGCAGTTCTTC. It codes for CASSRFTTGSSYNEQFF. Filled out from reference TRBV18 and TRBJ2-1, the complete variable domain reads NAGVMQNPRHLVRRRGQEARLRCSPMKGHSHVYWYRQLPEEGLKFMVYLQKENIIDESGMPKERFSAEFPKEGPSILRIQQVVRGDSAAYFCASSRFTTGSSYNEQFFGPGTRLTVL.